This entry describes one T cell receptor beta chain. Production of TCR beta cDNA relied on 5'RACE template switching with UMIs. With the 5' RACE reads reprocessed, TCRdb shows one record per CDR3 protein and no DNA. The table for this sample gives around 260,000 distinct CDR3 sequences. The data were taken from a study of T cells expressing NK-cell markers. Germline V gene lookup returns CDR1 MNHEY and CDR2 SVGEGT. The CDR3 is made up of 16 amino acids. This clonotype originated in a woman aged 18-69 years in good health. The specimen was blood T cells: a sorted CD56 or NKG2C T cell subset, CD4+ or CD8+ T cells, or bulk PBMC T cells (not recorded which). The rearrangement joins TRBV6-2 or TRBV6-3 to TRBJ2-2; the TCRdb D gene call, TRBD1, has no DNA to confirm it. Here the CDR3 reads CASSDGGQGNTGELFF.